One T cell receptor beta chain is described in this entry. Its cognate antigen is unknown. These data come from a study of response to subunit inactivated influenza vaccine. The study's findings and limits: The authors offered the suggestion that each seasonal influenza vaccination recruits few new T cells.

Germline values: CDR1 KGHSH, CDR2 LQKENI. V lost 2 bases to trimming and J lost 5 bases, with 9 bases between them. The CDR3 contains 13 residues. TCRdb re-called the RT-PCR reads with MiXCR, one entry per CDR3 protein. This sample has about 300,000 distinct CDR3 sequences, with 20% to 25% found just once. The sample consisted of PBMCs from blood, taken approximately 22 months after vaccination. The sequence derives from a man in his fifties or sixties who received an inactivated influenza vaccine. The chain couples TRBV18 to TRBJ2-5, with D perhaps matching TRBD1 or TRBD2 (5 bases each). The CDR3 bases are TGTGCCAGCTCACCATCGGGGCTGGAGACCCAGTACTTC. Protein product: CASSPSGLETQYF. Full variable domain (rest looked up from reference TRBV18 and TRBJ2-5): NAGVMQNPRHLVRRRGQEARLRCSPMKGHSHVYWYRQLPEEGLKFMVYLQKENIIDESGMPKERFSAEFPKEGPSILRIQQVVRGDSAAYFCASSPSGLETQYFGPGTRLLVL.